Listed below are T cell receptor beta chains from one sample, sequenced in a study of T-cell reconstitution after alpha-beta-depleted transplantation in children. A single record per CDR3 protein comes from TCRdb applying MiXCR to the PCR reads. The sample lists 600,000 to 700,000 distinct CDR3 sequences; around 12% were seen once. Sequenced here: PBMCs, sampled before TCRalphabeta/CD19-depleted stem cell transplant. Every receptor here comes from a girl aged 2 to 9 with congenital amegakaryocytic thrombocytopenia, due to receive a stem cell transplant. Both conserved end residues are part of each CDR3. D genes are given only for firm matches. Clone size is not always given. Where it is, it says once, few, many or a class for expanded clones.

d_call clone_size j_call v_call cdr3_aa cdr3_nt
TRBD2 many TRBJ2-1 TRBV5-1 CASSLWAGVNEQFF TGCGCCAGCAGCTTATGGGCGGGAGTTAATGAGCAGTTCTTC
- many TRBJ2-1 TRBV2 CASSDSSIWYNEQFF TGTGCCAGCAGTGACTCCTCCATTTGGTACAATGAGCAGTTCTTC
TRBD1 few TRBJ2-7 TRBV29-1 CSASQGAGEQYF TGCAGCGCCTCACAGGGGGCGGGTGAGCAGTACTTC
- - TRBJ2-7 TRBV25-1 CASKDPGSFEQYF TGTGCCAGCAAGGATCCGGGCTCTTTCGAGCAGTACTTC
- few TRBJ1-2 TRBV15 CATSRGQGGDYGYTF TGTGCCACCAGCAGAGGGCAAGGGGGGGACTATGGCTACACCTTC
- many TRBJ1-1 TRBV5-1 CASSAGETGGEAFF TGCGCCAGCAGCGCAGGAGAGACAGGCGGTGAAGCTTTCTTT
- many TRBJ2-3 TRBV20-1 CSAANSGESTDTQYF TGCAGTGCTGCCAATTCAGGAGAATCCACAGATACGCAGTATTTT
TRBD2 many TRBJ2-7 TRBV12-3/TRBV12-4 CASSDGLAYEQYF TGTGCCAGCAGCGATGGACTAGCCTACGAGCAGTACTTC
- many TRBJ1-6 TRBV24-1 CATRIPGPYNSPLHF TGTGCCACCAGGATACCCGGACCTTATAATTCACCCCTCCACTTT
- many TRBJ2-1 TRBV7-2 CASSLAAEREFF TGTGCCAGCAGCTTAGCAGCGGAGAGGGAGTTCTTC
TRBD1 few TRBJ1-1 TRBV20-1 CSARDNRGQGIGEAFF TGCAGTGCTAGAGATAATCGGGGACAGGGTATCGGTGAAGCTTTCTTT
TRBD2 - TRBJ2-7 TRBV15 CATSMTSGLTYEQYF TGTGCCACCAGTATGACTAGCGGGCTGACCTACGAGCAGTACTTC
TRBD2 many TRBJ2-7 TRBV7-8 CASSTTGLAVYEQYF TGTGCCAGCAGCACCACGGGACTAGCTGTCTACGAGCAGTACTTC
- few TRBJ2-7 TRBV12-3/TRBV12-4 CASIRIEQYF TGTGCCAGTATACGCATCGAGCAGTACTTC
- - TRBJ2-7 TRBV18 CASTVGGPYEQYF TGTGCCAGTACTGTTGGGGGACCCTACGAGCAGTACTTC
- many TRBJ2-7 TRBV20-1 CSARVGGGFEQYF TGCAGTGCTAGAGTGGGGGGCGGGTTCGAGCAGTACTTC
- many TRBJ1-1 TRBV28 CASSYSNEAFF TGTGCCAGCAGTTATTCGAACGAAGCTTTCTTT
TRBD2 - TRBJ2-1 TRBV7-2 CASSARGASGRAFDEQFF TGTGCCAGCAGCGCCCGAGGCGCTAGCGGGAGGGCTTTCGATGAGCAGTTCTTC
- many TRBJ2-3 TRBV5-1 CASSPGLDTQYF TGCGCCAGCAGCCCTGGCCTAGATACGCAGTATTTT
- few TRBJ1-5 TRBV19 CAGSSGVSNQPQHF TGTGCCGGCTCCTCAGGGGTTAGCAATCAGCCCCAGCATTTT
TRBD2 many TRBJ2-1 TRBV20-1 CSADDGLANYNEQFF TGCAGTGCCGATGATGGACTAGCGAATTACAATGAGCAGTTCTTC
- many TRBJ1-1 TRBV20-1 CSARDGDTEAFF TGCAGTGCTAGAGATGGGGACACTGAAGCTTTCTTT
TRBD1 many TRBJ1-2 TRBV7-8 CASSENRGADYGYTF TGTGCCAGCAGCGAAAACAGGGGAGCGGACTATGGCTACACCTTC
- few TRBJ1-5 TRBV12-3/TRBV12-4 CASSFGLPGQPQHF TGTGCCAGCAGTTTTGGACTCCCGGGGCAGCCCCAGCATTTT
- few TRBJ1-6 TRBV2 CASNWGSYNSPLHF TGTGCCAGCAATTGGGGCAGTTATAATTCACCCCTCCACTTT
- - TRBJ1-2 TRBV5-1 CASSLGYGNYGYTF TGCGCCAGCAGCTTGGGCTACGGAAACTATGGCTACACCTTC
- - TRBJ2-1 TRBV7-9 CASSPLPGRSVLEQFF TGTGCCAGCAGTCCCCTCCCGGGACGCAGTGTACTTGAGCAGTTCTTC
- few TRBJ2-2 TRBV11-2 CASSLDYTGELFF TGTGCCAGCAGCTTAGACTACACCGGGGAGCTGTTTTTT
- - TRBJ1-3 TRBV7-6 CASSLGPSSGNTIYF TGTGCCAGCAGCCTGGGACCGAGCTCTGGAAACACCATATATTTT
- - TRBJ2-2 TRBV12-3/TRBV12-4 CASSLPLGAVTGELFF TGTGCCAGCAGTTTGCCTTTGGGGGCGGTCACCGGGGAGCTGTTTTTT
- few TRBJ2-5 TRBV28 CASSFGQGMETQYF TGTGCCAGCAGTTTCGGGCAGGGGATGGAGACCCAGTACTTC
- many TRBJ1-1 TRBV7-3 CASSKQGNTEAFF TGTGCCAGCAGCAAACAGGGGAACACTGAAGCTTTCTTT
- many TRBJ2-7 TRBV5-1 CASSGRYEQYF TGCGCCAGCAGCGGCCGCTACGAGCAGTACTTC
TRBD1 - TRBJ2-3 TRBV7-3 CASSRKPSTGEGTDTQYF TGTGCCAGCAGTCGAAAACCCTCGACAGGGGAGGGCACAGATACGCAGTATTTT
TRBD1 many TRBJ2-5 TRBV27 CASSGQGSTQYF TGTGCCAGCAGTGGACAGGGATCTACCCAGTACTTC
- many TRBJ2-3 TRBV20-1 CSARAGGRGTDTQYF TGCAGTGCTAGAGCTGGGGGTAGGGGCACAGATACGCAGTATTTT
- many TRBJ2-5 TRBV2 CASRPRGPQETQYF TGTGCCAGCAGACCCAGGGGCCCTCAAGAGACCCAGTACTTC
- - TRBJ2-1 TRBV12-3/TRBV12-4 CASSFAPLREQFF TGTGCCAGCAGTTTTGCTCCCCTCCGTGAGCAGTTCTTC
- - TRBJ2-5 TRBV12-3/TRBV12-4 CASSRFWLVGPEAQYF TGTGCCAGCAGCAGATTTTGGCTAGTCGGGCCAGAGGCCCAGTACTTC
TRBD2 - TRBJ2-1 TRBV14 CASSFRPALAANEQLF TGTGCCAGCAGCTTCCGGCCGGCACTAGCGGCCAATGAGCAGCTCTTC
- few TRBJ2-7 TRBV7-9 CASSLSGVTHEQYF TGTGCCAGCAGCTTGTCGGGAGTAACCCACGAGCAGTACTTC
TRBD1 - TRBJ1-3 TRBV7-6 CASSLVVGTGGGNGNTIYF TGTGCCAGCAGCTTAGTCGTTGGGACAGGGGGCGGTAATGGAAACACCATATATTTT
TRBD2 - TRBJ2-7 TRBV11-1 CASSRSSGSLYEQYF TGTGCCAGCAGCCGATCTAGCGGGAGTCTCTACGAGCAGTACTTC
- few TRBJ2-7 TRBV21-1 CASSKQGDRGTYEQYF TGTGCCAGCAGCAAACAGGGGGACAGGGGGACTTACGAGCAGTACTTC